Each of the 2 T cell receptor beta chains below was sequenced from the same sample in a study of cytomegalovirus exposure and HLA in healthy donors. Researchers ran the PCR with 60 Vbeta and 13 Jbeta primers. Repertoires were generated with immunoSEQ multiplex PCR, while TCRdb's copy carries only in-frame clones and drops some. The sample consists of fewer than 200,000 clones, around 80% of them appearing once. The specimen sequenced was PBMCs. These receptors were collected from a girl aged 10 to 17 in good health and CMV-seropositive.

J is TRBJ2-5 and V is TRBV1; the tabulated D call, TRBD2, remains unverified against the DNA. TRBV1 is labeled a pseudogene. This CDR3 contains 19 residues. CDR3 residues: CTSSLKESRLAGSRETQYF. CDR3 in DNA: TGCACCAGCAGCCTAAAGGAAAGCAGGCTAGCGGGTTCCCGGGAGACCCAGTACTTC.

The chain recombines TRBV14 with TRBJ1-3; D uncertain. CDR1 and CDR2 (germline): SGHDN, FVKESK. V gave up 1 base and J gave up 4 bases, with 11 bases separating them. This CDR3 has 15 amino acids. DNA for the CDR3: TGTGCCAGCAGCCAAGTAACAAAATCCGGAAACACCATATATTTT. Its translation: CASSQVTKSGNTIYF.